This TCR beta chain was sequenced in a study of blood T cell repertoires in COVID-19. Germline assignment: CDR1 MNHEY and CDR2 SVGAGI. The CDR3 runs 15 residues. The V gene end was trimmed by 6 bases and the J gene end by 1 base; junction bases not matched to a gene: 7. Data came from immunoSEQ multiplex PCR; TCRdb stores just in-frame clones and leaves some out. Altogether about 52,000 clones are present, more than 85% being singletons, with the ten largest covering 5.5% to 8%. The TCR originated in a man in his forties or fifties with active COVID-19. This chain links TRBV6-5 with TRBJ2-7, with 9 bases matching TRBD1. The sequencing input was peripheral blood. The CDR3 region has the DNA TGTGCCAGCAGCACGACCGGGACAGGGTCCTACGAGCAGTACTTC. It yields the protein CASSTTGTGSYEQYF.